Listed below are T cell receptor beta chains from one sample, sequenced in a study of cytomegalovirus exposure and HLA in healthy donors. TCRdb's table, derived via immunoSEQ multiplex PCR, lists solely in-frame clones and lacks some. Of some 130,000 clones listed, about 75% are singletons. Sequencing used PBMCs. Every receptor here comes from a woman between 40 and 55 years old in good health and CMV-seronegative. CDR3s include the opening cysteine and the closing phenylalanine or tryptophan.

cdr3_aa	v_call	j_call
CASSLAGGEDSPLHF	TRBV5-1	TRBJ1-6
CASSWDRVANTEAFF	TRBV5-4	TRBJ1-1
CASSPKGGTTNEKLFF	TRBV7-2	TRBJ1-4
CASSVRSGSSYNEQFF	TRBV9	TRBJ2-1
CASRVSGRTDTQYF	TRBV6-5	TRBJ2-3
CASSPGQGVSRGYTF	TRBV6-6	TRBJ1-2
CASSWTLGGQGGEQYF	TRBV5-1	TRBJ2-7
CASSIPGTSGSSYEQYF	TRBV19	TRBJ2-7
CASSLEPDSGTF	TRBV5-5	TRBJ1-2
CASSRDGQGMDTEAFF	TRBV5-1	TRBJ1-1
CASSREDNSPLHF	TRBV5-1	TRBJ1-6
CASSYSRTGWEQYF	TRBV6-5	TRBJ2-7
CASRDSSGNTIYF	TRBV9	TRBJ1-3
CASSNRPGGTDTQYF	TRBV13	TRBJ2-3
CATSRQTSNTDTQYF	TRBV15	TRBJ2-3
CASSSAGTGGEKLFF	TRBV6-6	TRBJ1-4
CASETPGHSTNSPLHF	TRBV2	TRBJ1-6
CASSLVTGGGSDEQFF	TRBV5-1	TRBJ2-1
CASSHRDRVDNGYTF	TRBV11-1	TRBJ1-2
CASKGDHGAYEQYF	TRBV19	TRBJ2-7
CASSRSGVRETQYF	TRBV27	TRBJ2-5
CASSPQGAYTEAFF	TRBV7-6	TRBJ1-1
CASSPRLAGGTGELFF	TRBV18	TRBJ2-2
CASSYSTDSYGYTF	TRBV6-5	TRBJ1-2
CASRLAGGTDTQYF	TRBV5-1	TRBJ2-3
CASRATGTGPGYGYTF	TRBV5-6	TRBJ1-2
CASSLRQGTYEQYF	TRBV28	TRBJ2-7
CASSEVGDSTEAFF	TRBV6-4	TRBJ1-1
CASSRTVLTNYGYTF	TRBV6-5	TRBJ1-2
CASSLAGRLATDTQYF	TRBV5-6	TRBJ2-3
CASSPRSLYSNQPQHF	TRBV18	TRBJ1-5
CASSFGQGVDGYTF	TRBV7-9	TRBJ1-2
CASSREARGRSFGNTIYF	TRBV5-1	TRBJ1-3
CASRLSSSSYEQYF	TRBV19	TRBJ2-7
CASSNQQRGVRETQYF	TRBV19	TRBJ2-5
CASRLGYSSYEQYF	TRBV2	.
CASSYSFGGGDTEAFF	TRBV6-5	TRBJ1-1
CASSTGAQPQHF	TRBV6-6	TRBJ1-5
CASSPSYSYEQYF	TRBV7-6	TRBJ2-7
CASSQGQGAVEAFF	TRBV4-3	TRBJ1-1
CASRRQGATEAFF	TRBV6-6	TRBJ1-1
CASSSNREPQHF	TRBV6-5	TRBJ1-5
CASSRGPVRYGYTF	TRBV25-1	TRBJ1-2